This T cell receptor beta chain was profiled in a study of T cells in Graves' hyperthyroidism and ophthalmopathy. Study information: The initial diagnosis was the point when peripheral blood was collected, ahead of any treatment.

Comments on this clonotype: Its specificity is not known. One end of the junction is discordant with germline, which a read error may explain.

Using RNA transcripts as the source, TCR beta CDR3 regions were amplified. The primer set for the first-round RT-PCR of the TCR CDR3 was HTBI. TCRdb itself ran the multiplex PCR reads through MiXCR, one entry per CDR3 protein. The sample contains around 570,000 distinct CDR3 sequences, about 20% of which appear only once. Points from the study as a whole: Most thyroid clonotypes expanded above 0.001 appeared in blood too.

Exclusion of a patient resulted from uncontrolled infection, other autoimmune disease, pregnancy or lactation. Specimen: blood. This sequence originates from a man aged 35 to 55 with Graves' ophthalmopathy.

The CDR3 protein is CASSLGQLSGTYEQYF. The CDR3 bases are TGTGCCAGCAGCTTGGGACAACTATCCGGCACGTACGAGCAGTACTTC. This rearrangement joins TRBV5-1 to TRBJ2-7; possible D gene TRBD1, 6 bases. CDR1 is SGHRS and CDR2 is YFSETQ in the germline V gene. The CDR3 length is 16 residues.